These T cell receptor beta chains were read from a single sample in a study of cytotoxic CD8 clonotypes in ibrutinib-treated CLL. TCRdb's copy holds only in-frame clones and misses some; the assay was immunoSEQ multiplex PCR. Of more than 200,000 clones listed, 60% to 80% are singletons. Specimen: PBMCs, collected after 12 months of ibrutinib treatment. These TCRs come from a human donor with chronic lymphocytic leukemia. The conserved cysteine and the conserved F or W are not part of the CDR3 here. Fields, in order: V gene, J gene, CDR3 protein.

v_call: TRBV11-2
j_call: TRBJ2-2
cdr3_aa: ASRPGQADTGELF

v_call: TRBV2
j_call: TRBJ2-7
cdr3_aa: ASSPTWASGSREQY

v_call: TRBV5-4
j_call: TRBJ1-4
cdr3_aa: ASSLRGGWAPEKLF

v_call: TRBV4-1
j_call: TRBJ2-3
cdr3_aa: ASSQGAGTDTQY

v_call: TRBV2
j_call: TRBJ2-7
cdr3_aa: ASSDAYEQY

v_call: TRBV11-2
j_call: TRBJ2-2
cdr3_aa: ASSLTPGELF

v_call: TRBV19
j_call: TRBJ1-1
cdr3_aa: ASSPGVAEAF

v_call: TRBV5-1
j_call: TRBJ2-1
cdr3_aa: ASSRGLALPNEQF

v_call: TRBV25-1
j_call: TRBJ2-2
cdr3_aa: ASSDTGQGSTGELF

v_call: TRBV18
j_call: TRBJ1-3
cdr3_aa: ASSPSRSNSGNTIY

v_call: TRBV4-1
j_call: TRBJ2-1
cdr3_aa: ASSQDRLAGGVNEQF

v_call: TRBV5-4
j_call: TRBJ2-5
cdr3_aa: ASSLVEETQY

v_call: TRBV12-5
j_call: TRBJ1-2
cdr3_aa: ASGDPSSGTGGYGYT

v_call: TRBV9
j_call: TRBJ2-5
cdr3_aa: ASSSNGGNKETQY

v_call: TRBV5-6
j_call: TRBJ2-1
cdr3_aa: ASSFGTSYNEQF

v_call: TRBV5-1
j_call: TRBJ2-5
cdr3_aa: ASSPGTVRGGETQY

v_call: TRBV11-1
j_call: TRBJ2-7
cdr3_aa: ASTLGASGYEQY

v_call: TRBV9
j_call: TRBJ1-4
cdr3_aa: ASSVGGLNEKLF

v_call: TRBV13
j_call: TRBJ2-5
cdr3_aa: ASSFGDRSETQY

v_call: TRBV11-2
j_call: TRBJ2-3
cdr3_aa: ASSLGVVAGGTTDTQY

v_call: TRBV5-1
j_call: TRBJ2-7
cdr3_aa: ASSLEGTGYYEQY

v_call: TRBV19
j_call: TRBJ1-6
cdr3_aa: ASSIAPTPGGTLH

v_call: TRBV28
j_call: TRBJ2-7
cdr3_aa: ASSLGTGTYEQY

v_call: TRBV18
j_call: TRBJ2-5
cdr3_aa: ASSGTSQETQY

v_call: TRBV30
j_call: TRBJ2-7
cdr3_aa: ATQGPAYEQY

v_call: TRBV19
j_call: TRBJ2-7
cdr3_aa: ASSGTGKAEQY